This TCR beta chain was captured in a study of T cell therapy after organ transplantation. Study background: T cells were expanded 2 to 3 weeks with 30 CMV class I/II epitopes. Blood for the long-term post-therapy sample came 20 to 29 weeks after therapy. Study-level points and caveats: Nonresponder repertoires showed strong pretherapy expansions, barely changing post-therapy.

Assay used: immunoSEQ multiplex PCR; TCRdb lists only in-frame clones, some missing. The repertoire holds a few thousand clones, with roughly four fifths as singletons. Time point of the sample: 20-29 weeks after completion of therapy. Notes on this clone: Its target is unknown.

The CDR3 contains 14 residues. V lost 0 bases, J lost 1 base, and 7 bases lay in between. Germline V gene lookup returns CDR1 SGDLS and CDR2 YYNGEE. The sequenced sample was CD8+ T cells from blood, obtained after autologous CMV-specific T cell therapy. This TCR was sampled from a human patient who had received a solid organ transplant and had CMV disease. Some T cells may be transferred from the graft donor. V usage is TRBV9 and J usage is TRBJ2-5; D is ambiguous. CDR3 nucleotide sequence: TGTGCCAGCAGCGTAGACAGTCTCCAAGAGACCCAGTACTTC. It is translated as CASSVDSLQETQYF.